Listed below are T cell receptor beta chains from one sample, sequenced in a study of shared clonotypes between healthy human individuals. The protocol was immunoSEQ multiplex PCR, while the TCRdb copy is restricted to in-frame clones and leaves out a portion. Here the sample spans 2 million to 3 million clones, 90% to 95% being singletons. Sequenced sample: naive CD4+ T cells from PBMCs. These TCRs come from a man younger than 35 in good health. Some clones in this sample may be carry-over from other donors' samples. CDR3s include the opening cysteine and the closing phenylalanine or tryptophan. Fields, in order: clone size, J gene, V gene, CDR3 protein. Where a row states a size, it is once, few, many or the class of an expanded clone; other rows omit it.

clone size: .; J gene: TRBJ1-4; V gene: TRBV19; CDR3 protein: CASGNRGGTTNEKLFF
clone size: .; J gene: TRBJ1-3; V gene: TRBV28; CDR3 protein: CASSQDRASYPGNTIYF
clone size: .; J gene: TRBJ1-2; V gene: TRBV9; CDR3 protein: CASSRGRVAFGYTF
clone size: .; J gene: TRBJ2-7; V gene: TRBV11-2; CDR3 protein: CASSFDRDAWGEQYF
clone size: .; J gene: TRBJ1-4; V gene: TRBV2; CDR3 protein: CASTKGTPVEKLFF
clone size: few; J gene: TRBJ1-1; V gene: TRBV5-4; CDR3 protein: CASSRNTEAFF
clone size: .; J gene: TRBJ2-7; V gene: TRBV5-1; CDR3 protein: CASSLITGPGTSTHEQYF
clone size: few; J gene: TRBJ2-1; V gene: TRBV2; CDR3 protein: CASSEDGGNMDEQFF
clone size: .; J gene: TRBJ2-2; V gene: TRBV30; CDR3 protein: CAWGPRDSGAGELFF
clone size: .; J gene: TRBJ2-3; V gene: TRBV10-3; CDR3 protein: CAISGSGSTDTQYF
clone size: .; J gene: TRBJ2-1; V gene: TRBV5-1; CDR3 protein: CASSAGTGDISYNEQFF
clone size: .; J gene: TRBJ2-1; V gene: TRBV6-5; CDR3 protein: CASSPLAGGYNEQFF
clone size: .; J gene: TRBJ2-7; V gene: TRBV5-1; CDR3 protein: CASSLTMGEQYF
clone size: .; J gene: TRBJ1-5; V gene: TRBV28; CDR3 protein: CASSLRRINQPQHF
clone size: .; J gene: TRBJ2-1; V gene: TRBV6-5; CDR3 protein: CASRPGLYEGEQFF
clone size: .; J gene: TRBJ1-3; V gene: TRBV9; CDR3 protein: CAPLTSVGNTIYF
clone size: .; J gene: TRBJ1-1; V gene: TRBV5-6; CDR3 protein: CASRELAQGENTEAFF
clone size: once; J gene: TRBJ2-7; V gene: TRBV7-8; CDR3 protein: CASSRDRGREQYF
clone size: .; J gene: TRBJ2-7; V gene: TRBV7-6; CDR3 protein: CASSKTGTGAYEQYF
clone size: .; J gene: TRBJ1-4; V gene: TRBV7-9; CDR3 protein: CASSPMTVANEKLFF
clone size: .; J gene: TRBJ2-7; V gene: TRBV5-1; CDR3 protein: CASTYEGGSSYHEQYF
clone size: .; J gene: TRBJ1-2; V gene: TRBV7-3; CDR3 protein: CASSLNRDGIYGYTF
clone size: .; J gene: TRBJ1-3; V gene: TRBV19; CDR3 protein: CASISQGHSGNTIYF
clone size: .; J gene: TRBJ2-2; V gene: TRBV5-4; CDR3 protein: CASSFLTDNTGELFF
clone size: .; J gene: TRBJ2-6; V gene: TRBV6-6; CDR3 protein: CASTVPGAPGANVLTF
clone size: .; J gene: TRBJ2-1; V gene: TRBV5-1; CDR3 protein: CASSQGQSYNEQFF
clone size: .; J gene: TRBJ2-7; V gene: TRBV5-1; CDR3 protein: CASSSGLLTYEQYF
clone size: .; J gene: TRBJ2-7; V gene: TRBV4-1; CDR3 protein: CASSLRVAGGLVDSYEQYF